One T cell receptor beta chain is described in this entry. Its antigen is unknown. The sample belongs to a study of PD-1 blockade in classical Hodgkin lymphoma. All patients relapsed after autologous stem cell transplantation, and brentuximab vedotin exposure varied. Method: immunoSEQ multiplex PCR; TCRdb's copy keeps in-frame clones and lacks some. The sample consists of about 36,000 clones, approximately 69% of them appearing once. General study findings and limits: Lower baseline TCR diversity was reported for newly diagnosed patients than for healthy donors. Possibly reflecting disease activity or prior therapy, repertoire differences have causes that remain undefined. Individuals initiating nivolumab under 1 year after ASCT were excluded.

V was clipped by 2 bases and J by 1 base; unmatched bases: 3. The length of the CDR3 is 15 residues. Germline V gene sequence: CDR1 SGHRS, CDR2 YFSETQ. The sequence was obtained from a human donor with classical Hodgkin lymphoma. Sequencing used peripheral blood mononuclear cells (PBMCs), obtained before the second cycle of nivolumab. The chain uses TRBV5-1 and TRBJ2-3; 8 nucleotides align to TRBD2. CDR3 nucleotides: TGCGCCAGCAGCTTTGGGCGGGGGGGCACAGATACGCAGTATTTT. Its translation: CASSFGRGGTDTQYF.